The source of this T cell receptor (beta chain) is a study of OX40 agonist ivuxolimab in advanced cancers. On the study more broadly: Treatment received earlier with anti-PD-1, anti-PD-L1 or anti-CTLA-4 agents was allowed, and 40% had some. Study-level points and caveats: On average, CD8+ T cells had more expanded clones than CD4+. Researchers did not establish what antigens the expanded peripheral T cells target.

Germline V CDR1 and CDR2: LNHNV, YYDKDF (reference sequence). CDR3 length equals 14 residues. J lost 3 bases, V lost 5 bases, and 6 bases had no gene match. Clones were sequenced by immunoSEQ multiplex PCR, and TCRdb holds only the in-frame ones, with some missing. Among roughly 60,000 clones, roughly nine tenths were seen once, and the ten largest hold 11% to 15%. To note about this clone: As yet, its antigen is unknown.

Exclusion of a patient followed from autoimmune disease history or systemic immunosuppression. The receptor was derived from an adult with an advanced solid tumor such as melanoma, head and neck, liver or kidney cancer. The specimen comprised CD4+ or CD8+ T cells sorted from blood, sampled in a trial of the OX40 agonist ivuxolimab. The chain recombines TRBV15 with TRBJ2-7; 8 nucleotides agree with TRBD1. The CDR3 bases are TGTGCCACCAGCCCAGGGACAGGTATCTACGAGCAGTACTTC. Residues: CATSPGTGIYEQYF. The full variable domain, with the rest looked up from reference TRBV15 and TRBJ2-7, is DAMVIQNPRYQVTQFGKPVTLSCSQTLNHNVMYWYQQKSSQAPKLLFHYYDKDFNNEADTPDNFQSRRPNTSFCFLDIRSPGLGDTAMYLCATSPGTGIYEQYFGPGTRLTVT.